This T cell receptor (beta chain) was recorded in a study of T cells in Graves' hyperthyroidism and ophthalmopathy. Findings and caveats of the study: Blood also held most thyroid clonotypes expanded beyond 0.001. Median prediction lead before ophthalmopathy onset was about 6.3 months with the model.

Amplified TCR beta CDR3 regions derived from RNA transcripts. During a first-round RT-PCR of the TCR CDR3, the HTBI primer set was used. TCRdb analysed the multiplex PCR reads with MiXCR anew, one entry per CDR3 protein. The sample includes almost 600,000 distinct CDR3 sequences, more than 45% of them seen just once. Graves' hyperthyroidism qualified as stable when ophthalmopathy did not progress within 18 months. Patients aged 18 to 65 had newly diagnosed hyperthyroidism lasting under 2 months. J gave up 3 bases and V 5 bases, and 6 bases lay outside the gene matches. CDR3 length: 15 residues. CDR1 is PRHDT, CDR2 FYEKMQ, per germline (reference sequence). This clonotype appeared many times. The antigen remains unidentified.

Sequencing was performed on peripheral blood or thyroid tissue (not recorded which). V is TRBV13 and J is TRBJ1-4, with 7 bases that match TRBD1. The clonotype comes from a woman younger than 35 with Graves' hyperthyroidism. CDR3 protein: CASSARTGSNEKLFF. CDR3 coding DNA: TGTGCCAGCAGCGCGCGGACAGGTTCTAATGAAAAACTGTTTTTT.